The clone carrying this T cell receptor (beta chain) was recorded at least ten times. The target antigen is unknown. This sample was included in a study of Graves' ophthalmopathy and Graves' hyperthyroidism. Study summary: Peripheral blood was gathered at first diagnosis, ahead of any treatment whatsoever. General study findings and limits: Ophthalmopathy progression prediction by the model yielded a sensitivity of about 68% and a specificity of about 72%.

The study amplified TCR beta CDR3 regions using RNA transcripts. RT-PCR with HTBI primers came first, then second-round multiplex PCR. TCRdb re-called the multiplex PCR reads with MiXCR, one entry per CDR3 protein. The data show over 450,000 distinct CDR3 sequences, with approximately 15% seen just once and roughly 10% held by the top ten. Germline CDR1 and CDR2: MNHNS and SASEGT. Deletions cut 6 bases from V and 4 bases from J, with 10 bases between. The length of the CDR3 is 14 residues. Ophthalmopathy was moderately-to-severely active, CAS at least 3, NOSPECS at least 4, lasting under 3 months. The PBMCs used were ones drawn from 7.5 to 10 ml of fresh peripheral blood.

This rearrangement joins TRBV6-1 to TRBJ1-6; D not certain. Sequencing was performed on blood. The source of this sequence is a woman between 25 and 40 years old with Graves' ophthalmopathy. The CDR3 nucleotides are TGTGCCAGCAGGAACTCCGGGTATAATTCACCCCTCCACTTT. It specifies CASRNSGYNSPLHF.